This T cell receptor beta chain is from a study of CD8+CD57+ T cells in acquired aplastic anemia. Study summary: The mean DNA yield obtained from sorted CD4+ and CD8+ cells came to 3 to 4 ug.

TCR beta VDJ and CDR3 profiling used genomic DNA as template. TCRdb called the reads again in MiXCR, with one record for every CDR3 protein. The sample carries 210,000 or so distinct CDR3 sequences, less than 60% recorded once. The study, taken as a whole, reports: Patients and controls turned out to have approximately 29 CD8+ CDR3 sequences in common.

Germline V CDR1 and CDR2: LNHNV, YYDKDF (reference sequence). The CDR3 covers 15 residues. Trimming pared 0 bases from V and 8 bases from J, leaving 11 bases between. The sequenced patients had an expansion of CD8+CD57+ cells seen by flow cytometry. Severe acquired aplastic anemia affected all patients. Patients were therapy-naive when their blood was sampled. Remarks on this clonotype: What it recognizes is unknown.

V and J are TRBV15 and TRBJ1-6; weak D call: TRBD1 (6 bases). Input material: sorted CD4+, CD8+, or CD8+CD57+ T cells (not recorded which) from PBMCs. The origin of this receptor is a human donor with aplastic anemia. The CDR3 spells CATSRDPAGDSPLHF. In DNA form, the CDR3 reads TGTGCCACCAGCAGAGATCCGGCAGGGGATTCACCCCTCCACTTT.